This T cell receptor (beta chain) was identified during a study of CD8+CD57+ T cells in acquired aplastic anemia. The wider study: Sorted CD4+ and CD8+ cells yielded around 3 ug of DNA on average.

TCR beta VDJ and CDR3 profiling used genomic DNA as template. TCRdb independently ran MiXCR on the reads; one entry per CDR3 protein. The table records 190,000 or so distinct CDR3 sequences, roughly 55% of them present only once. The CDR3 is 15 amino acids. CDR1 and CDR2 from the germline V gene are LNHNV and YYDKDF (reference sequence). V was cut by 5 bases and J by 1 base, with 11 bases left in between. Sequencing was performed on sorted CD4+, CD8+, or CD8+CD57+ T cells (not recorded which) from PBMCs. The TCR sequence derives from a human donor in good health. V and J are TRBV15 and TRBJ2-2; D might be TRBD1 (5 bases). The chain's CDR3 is CATSVDTRNTGELFF. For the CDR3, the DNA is TGTGCCACCAGCGTGGACACACGGAACACCGGGGAGCTGTTTTTT.